The clone carrying this T cell receptor beta chain showed up many times. Amplification of TCR beta CDR3 regions was performed using RNA transcripts as template. A set of HTBI primers served as the primers for a first-round RT-PCR of the TCR CDR3. A single record per CDR3 protein comes from TCRdb applying MiXCR to the multiplex PCR reads. Altogether 300,000 to 450,000 distinct CDR3 sequences are present, around 14% being singletons, with the ten largest covering 9.2%. This record comes from a study of T cells in Graves' hyperthyroidism and ophthalmopathy. As for the study in general: Initial diagnosis, before any treatment, was when peripheral blood was collected.

V was trimmed by 0 bases and J by 3 bases, leaving 17 bases between them. The CDR3 covers 18 residues. From germline, CDR1 is MNHEY and CDR2 SMNVEV (reference sequence). The V and J genes are TRBV27 and TRBJ2-2; TRBD2 might be the D (7 bases). The sample was blood. The sequence was obtained from a young woman with Graves' hyperthyroidism. The CDR3 DNA is TGTGCCAGCAGTTTATCTAGGCTTCGGGGGGCCTACACCGGGGAGCTGTTTTTT. Protein product: CASSLSRLRGAYTGELFF.